Sequencing of this T cell receptor (beta chain) was carried out in a study of CD8 T cells in Susac syndrome. The CDR3 loop spans 15 amino acids. The V segment lost 4 bases and the J segment 5 bases; nucleotides outside the gene matches: 12. In germline, CDR1 is GTSNPN, CDR2 SVGIG (reference sequence). A quantity of roughly 0.5 to 1 ug RNA underwent reverse transcription using random hexamers. TCRdb used MiXCR to reprocess the immunoSEQ multiplex PCR reads, holding one entry per CDR3 protein. The sample has 150,000 to 200,000 distinct CDR3 sequences; approximately 94% are singletons. Included as multiple sclerosis controls were treatment-naive patients who had stable or active relapsing-remitting disease.

The origin of this receptor is a human donor with multiple sclerosis. Sequencing was done on a sample of CD4+ T cells from PBMCs. This chain links TRBV30 with TRBJ2-5; 8 positions agree with TRBD2. The chain's CDR3 is CAWNLPGGAPETQYF. CDR3 bases: TGTGCCTGGAACCTACCCGGGGGGGCGCCTGAGACCCAGTACTTC.